This entry lists 15 T cell receptor beta chains sequenced from one sample in a study of identifying expanded T cells in peripheral blood. Sequencing used immunoSEQ multiplex PCR; TCRdb keeps in-frame clones, though not all of them. In the table there are about 74,000 clones, approximately 84% of which are singletons. The sequencing sample was made of blood. These receptor sequences come from a person aged 18-70 years in good health.

The chain is built from TRBV7-8 and TRBJ2-5, with a tentative D call TRBD1 (6 bases). This CDR3 has 15 residues. Germline V gives CDR1 SGHVS, CDR2 FQNEAQ. V shed 3 bases and J shed 5 bases, with 16 bases lying between them. CDR3 bases: TGTGCCAGCAGCTTGCAACAGGGAGTCGGGGAGACCCAGTACTTC. It encodes CASSLQQGVGETQYF.

This clone has just one count. The chain is built from TRBV11-2 and TRBJ2-7; 14 bases match TRBD2. The CDR3 loop spans 19 amino acids. The germline V gene encodes CDR1 SGHAT and CDR2 FQNNGV. V lost 4 bases to trimming and J lost 1 base; unmatched junction nucleotides: 12. CDR3 bases: TGTGCCAGCAGCTCCACCGGGACTAGCGGGAGTCGGTGGTCCTACGAGCAGTACTTC. Translating gives CASSSTGTSGSRWSYEQYF.

This clone was detected once. The CDR3 here is CASSLPAGANTEAFF. CDR3 bases: TGTGCCAGCAGTTTACCAGCAGGGGCGAACACTGAAGCTTTCTTT. The V gene is TRBV28, the J gene TRBJ1-1; TRBD1 might be the D (6 bases). Per germline, CDR1 MDHEN and CDR2 SYDVKM. V lost 2 bases, J lost 1 base, and 11 bases lay in between. This CDR3 has 15 residues.

V usage is TRBV9 and J usage is TRBJ2-1; the D is unclear. CDR1 and CDR2 from the germline V gene are SGDLS and YYNGEE. The CDR3 is 14 amino acids. Trimming pared 2 bases from V and 6 bases from J, leaving 12 bases between. CDR3 region: CASSVPSSLNEQFF. For the CDR3, the DNA is TGTGCCAGCAGCGTCCCTTCTAGTCTCAATGAGCAGTTCTTC.

The rearrangement links TRBV27 to TRBJ2-5, with D maybe TRBD1 (6 bases). CDR3 length: 15 amino acids. Germline V lookup: CDR1 MNHEY, CDR2 SMNVEV (reference sequence). V was cut by 5 bases and J by 2 bases, with 15 bases left in between. The CDR3 DNA sequence: TGTGCCAGCAGTCCTTCGGACAGTCTTCAAGAGACCCAGTACTTC. Translating gives CASSPSDSLQETQYF.

The CDR3 region is CASSISGPTDTQYF. As DNA, the CDR3 is TGTGCCAGCAGCATTAGCGGACCCACAGATACGCAGTATTTT. This chain joins TRBV7-2 and TRBJ2-3, with a tentative D call TRBD2 (6 bases). The length of the CDR3 is 14 residues. V was shortened by 5 bases and J by 2 bases, with 11 bases between the two germline ends. Germline CDR1 is SGHTA and CDR2 is FQGNSA.

CDR3 in DNA: TGTGCCAGCAGCCCCCGACCTAGCCAAGATACGCAGTATTTT. It yields the protein CASSPRPSQDTQYF. The chain uses TRBV5-4 and TRBJ2-3; a weak D match, TRBD2 (5 bases). V lost 4 bases and J 5 bases, leaving 14 bases between the germline ends. Germline V gene data show CDR1 as SGHNT and CDR2 as YYREEE (reference sequence). This CDR3 has 14 amino acids.

The chain combines TRBV30 with TRBJ2-1, with 12 bases identical to TRBD2. The CDR3 spans 19 residues. The germline gives CDR1 GTSNPN, CDR2 SVGIG (reference sequence). V was pared by 0 bases and J by 7 bases, with 16 bases of the junction left unmatched. This chain's CDR3 is CAWSVKQWLAGGPGNEQFF. CDR3 DNA: TGTGCCTGGAGTGTAAAGCAATGGCTAGCGGGAGGGCCGGGGAATGAGCAGTTCTTC.

This chain joins TRBV11-2 and TRBJ1-5; maybe TRBD1 (6 bases). This CDR3 comprises 15 residues. CDR1 is SGHAT, CDR2 FQNNGV, per germline. V lost 3 bases to trimming and J lost 6 bases, with 15 bases between them. CDR3 region: CASSLRGEGSQPQHF. The DNA of the CDR3 is TGTGCCAGCAGCTTGAGGGGGGAGGGTAGTCAGCCCCAGCATTTT. The full variable domain, rest sourced from reference TRBV11-2 and TRBJ1-5, is EAGVAQSPRYKIIEKRQSVAFWCNPISGHATLYWYQQILGQGPKLLIQFQNNGVVDDSQLPKDRFSAERLKGVDSTLKIQPAKLEDSAVYLCASSLRGEGSQPQHFGDGTRLSIL.

This clone has just one count. The chain couples TRBV7-2 to TRBJ2-5; the D is unclear. V was trimmed by 5 bases and J by 2 bases, leaving 9 bases between them. The CDR3 has 13 residues. Germline-derived CDR1 and CDR2 are SGHTA and FQGNSA. The DNA of the CDR3 is TGTGCCAGCAGCAAAAATGGGCAAGAGACCCAGTACTTC. Translated, it gives CASSKNGQETQYF.

The CDR3 region is CASSQDPDSYNEQFF. CDR3 nucleotides: TGTGCCAGCAGCCAAGATCCGGACTCCTACAATGAGCAGTTCTTC. V gene TRBV4-2 combines with J gene TRBJ2-1, with D hard to call. The V gene's germline CDR1 is LGHNA and CDR2 YNFKEQ. The CDR3 is made up of 15 amino acids. Trimming removed 0 bases from V and 0 bases from J, with 6 bases in between.

This chain joins TRBV4-2 and TRBJ1-2; tentatively, D is TRBD1 (5 bases). The germline V gene encodes CDR1 LGHNA and CDR2 YNFKEQ. V was shortened by 2 bases and J by 2 bases, with 15 bases between the two germline ends. The CDR3 is 16 amino acids. The CDR3: CASSQPRDALNYGYTF. The CDR3 nucleotides read TGTGCCAGCAGCCAACCACGGGACGCTCTAAACTATGGCTACACCTTC.

This rearrangement joins TRBV4-3 to TRBJ1-4; the D gene is possibly TRBD1 (6 bases). Trimming removed 1 base from V and 7 bases from J, with 10 bases in between. Germline V gives CDR1 LGHNA, CDR2 YSLEER. The CDR3 length is 14 residues. CDR3 sequence reads: CASSQGTELEKLFF. CDR3 nucleotides: TGCGCCAGCAGCCAAGGGACAGAACTTGAAAAACTGTTTTTT.

The gene calls are TRBV4-3 and TRBJ2-2; no reliable D call. This CDR3 is 14 amino acids long. Germline CDR1 reads LGHNA; CDR2 reads YSLEER. Trimming left V 1 base short and J 5 bases short, with 8 bases between. The CDR3 is CASSQGDWTGELFF. CDR3 DNA sequence: TGCGCCAGCAGCCAAGGGGATTGGACCGGGGAGCTGTTTTTT.

To note about this clone: At one end the junction does not follow the germline gene, possibly because of a read error. The rearrangement joins TRBV30 to TRBJ2-5; D gene unclear. CDR1 and CDR2 from the germline V gene are GTSNPN and SVGIG (reference sequence). This CDR3 is built from 14 residues. CDR3 coding DNA: TGTGCCTGGACCCCGAGAACATACCAGGAGACCCAGTACTTC. Translation: CAWTPRTYQETQYF. Drawing the rest from reference TRBV30 and TRBJ2-5, the complete variable domain is SQTIHQWPATLVQPVGSPLSLECTVEGTSNPNLYWYRQAAGRGLQLLFYSVGIGQISSEVPQNLSASRPQDRQFILSSKKLLLSDSGFYLCAWTPRTYQETQYFGPGTRLLVL.